The present TCR beta chain was sequenced within a study of technical replicates of blood from a handful of donors. Sequencing used immunoSEQ multiplex PCR; TCRdb keeps in-frame clones, though not all of them. This table has approximately 44,000 clones, around 96% appearing once. Germline-derived CDR1 and CDR2 are LGHNA and YSLEER. The CDR3 runs to 15 residues. V trimming: 1 base; J trimming: 3 bases; junction bases outside the gene matches: 0. The chain employs TRBV4-3 and TRBJ2-7; TRBD2 matches 13 bases. The specimen was T cells isolated from PBMCs. This clonotype was obtained from a human donor in good health. CDR3 nucleotide sequence: TGCGCCAGCAGCCAAGGACTAGCGGGAGGCTACGAGCAGTACTTC. Translation: CASSQGLAGGYEQYF.